This record covers a single T cell receptor beta chain. Antigen specificity is unknown. The data originate from a study of T cells in Graves' hyperthyroidism and ophthalmopathy. From RNA transcripts, TCR beta CDR3 regions were amplified. HTBI primers were the set used in a first-round RT-PCR of the TCR CDR3. TCRdb analysed the multiplex PCR reads with MiXCR anew, one entry per CDR3 protein. The table has approximately 600,000 distinct CDR3 sequences, roughly 14% seen once; the top ten hold about 3.9%. Notes on the study in general: Classification by a 13 V-J model distinguished ophthalmopathy from stable hyperthyroidism.

Deletions cut 2 bases from V and 4 bases from J, with 11 bases between. Germline V CDR1 and CDR2: MDHEN, SYDVKM. The CDR3 has 14 amino acids. The rearrangement joins TRBV28 to TRBJ1-1, with D uncertain. This TCR came from a woman aged 40 to 50 with Graves' ophthalmopathy. Sample: blood. The CDR3 DNA reads TGTGCCAGCAGTTTACGGGGAGCATTCACTGAAGCTTTCTTT. This encodes CASSLRGAFTEAFF.